This record covers a single T cell receptor beta chain. This entry comes from a study of cytomegalovirus exposure and HLA in healthy donors. The method was immunoSEQ multiplex PCR; TCRdb's version includes in-frame clones alone and lacks a portion of them. The sample records 160,000 or so clones, more than 70% being singletons. The germline CDR1 and CDR2 sequences are SGHDN and FVKESK. V was trimmed by 0 bases and J by 5 bases, leaving 20 bases between them. The CDR3 length is 17 residues. The chain uses TRBV14 and TRBJ2-7; D might be TRBD1 (5 bases). The receptor's source is a man in his late teens or twenties in good health and CMV-seronegative. Sequenced input: PBMCs. CDR3 in amino acids: CASSQDGSAGLLDEQYF. In nucleotides, the CDR3 is TGTGCCAGCAGCCAAGATGGGTCGGCAGGGTTATTGGACGAGCAGTACTTC.